Sequencing of this T cell receptor beta chain was carried out in a study of T cell changes during pregnancy in multiple sclerosis. V was cut by 3 bases and J by 4 bases, with 20 bases left in between. Germline-derived CDR1 and CDR2 are SGDLS and YYNGEE. The CDR3 sequence is 17 residues long. The repertoire was sequenced with immunoSEQ multiplex PCR; TCRdb's copy has only in-frame clones and lacks some. The repertoire holds 85,000 to 130,000 clones, approximately 94% seen once, with more than 0.8% in the top ten. The chain links TRBV9 to TRBJ2-1; tentative D call: TRBD1 (5 bases). The sequencing used peripheral blood, collected before pregnancy. This TCR was sampled from a female donor with multiple sclerosis, enrolled in a pregnancy study. The CDR3 reads CASSGLTGTGLYNEQFF. The CDR3, as DNA: TGTGCCAGCAGCGGGCTTACAGGTACAGGTTTATACAATGAGCAGTTCTTC. Based on the CDR3 plus reference TRBV9 and TRBJ2-1, the full variable domain is DSGVTQTPKHLITATGQRVTLRCSPRSGDLSVYWYQQSLDQGLQFLIQYYNGEERAKGNILERFSAQQFPDLHSELNLSSLELGDSALYFCASSGLTGTGLYNEQFFGPGTRLTVL.